A selection of T cell receptor beta chains follows, all from one sample in a study of breast tumors, draining lymph nodes, adjacent tissues. Using its own MiXCR run on the multiplex PCR reads, TCRdb lists one record per CDR3 protein. The top ten hold around 3.5% of the sample, which has 150,000 to 200,000 distinct CDR3 sequences, about 33% seen once. Sequenced material: axillary lymph node tissue. The receptors here all came from a female donor with breast cancer. Some clones in this sample may be carry-over from other donors' samples. Each CDR3 is given with its conserved first and last residue. A D gene is named only where the DNA matches it firmly. Clone size is shown for a subset of rows, as once, few, many or a class of expanded clone.

length,size,D,V,J,CDR3,DNA
12,many,NA,TRBV20-1,TRBJ1-6,CSAREGNSPLHF,TGCAGTGCAAGGGAGGGTAATTCACCCCTCCACTTT
15,many,NA,TRBV15,TRBJ2-1,CATSRDLNRPNEQFF,TGTGCCACCAGCAGAGATTTAAACAGGCCCAATGAGCAGTTCTTC
14,many,NA,TRBV3-1,TRBJ1-3,CASSPLHSGNTIYF,TGTGCCAGCAGCCCCCTACACTCTGGAAACACCATATATTTT
11,many,NA,TRBV7-9,TRBJ2-3,CASSLENTQYF,TGTGCCAGCAGCTTAGAAAATACGCAGTATTTT
15,many,NA,TRBV19,TRBJ1-5,CASSMYGGTHQPQHF,TGTGCCAGTAGTATGTACGGAGGAACCCATCAGCCCCAGCATTTT
16,NA,NA,TRBV7-9,TRBJ2-2,CASSQELAANTGELFF,TGTGCCAGCAGCCAAGAACTAGCAGCCAACACCGGGGAGCTGTTTTTT
16,many,NA,TRBV6-2/TRBV6-3,TRBJ2-7,CASRELPGRATYEQYF,TGTGCCAGCAGGGAGCTTCCTGGGCGGGCGACCTACGAGCAGTACTTC
18,many,NA,TRBV4-3,TRBJ2-1,CASSPGGTGIDPYNEQFF,TGCGCCAGCAGCCCGGGAGGGACAGGGATCGATCCCTACAATGAGCAGTTCTTC
12,NA,TRBD2,TRBV6-2/TRBV6-3,TRBJ2-7,CASGLGRYEQYF,TGTGCCAGCGGACTAGGGCGCTACGAGCAGTACTTC
14,NA,NA,TRBV19,TRBJ1-2,CASRPTGHNYGHTF,TGTGCCAGTAGACCCACTGGACACAACTATGGCCACACCTTC
12,many,NA,TRBV7-7,TRBJ2-7,CASSPDGWEQYF,TGTGCTAGCAGCCCAGACGGGTGGGAGCAGTACTTC
13,many,NA,TRBV20-1,TRBJ2-7,CSARLGLSYEQYF,TGCAGTGCTAGACTCGGGCTCTCCTACGAGCAGTACTTC
14,many,NA,TRBV12-3/TRBV12-4,TRBJ2-3,CASSTRPSTDTQYF,TGTGCCAGCAGTACCCGGCCTAGCACAGATACGCAGTATTTT
14,many,TRBD1,TRBV7-6,TRBJ2-7,CASSLRTGNYEQYF,TGTGCCAGCAGCTTAAGGACAGGGAACTACGAGCAGTACTTC
13,NA,NA,TRBV14,TRBJ2-1,CASSQYRRNEQFF,TGTGCCAGCAGCCAATACCGTCGCAATGAGCAGTTCTTC
14,NA,TRBD1,TRBV20-1,TRBJ2-2,CSASGQANTGELFF,TGCAGTGCTAGTGGACAGGCGAACACCGGGGAGCTGTTTTTT
14,many,NA,TRBV18,TRBJ2-5,CASSPTTVQETQYF,TGTGCCAGCTCACCAACGACAGTTCAAGAGACCCAGTACTTC
11,NA,NA,TRBV19,TRBJ1-2,CASTSFGGYTF,TGTGCCAGTACGAGCTTCGGTGGCTACACCTTC
14,many,TRBD2,TRBV5-1,TRBJ2-7,CASSHSGGSYEQYF,TGCGCCAGCAGCCATAGCGGGGGAAGCTACGAGCAGTACTTC
13,many,NA,TRBV20-1,TRBJ1-2,CSANRGSYYGYTF,TGCAGTGCAAATAGGGGGTCATACTATGGCTACACCTTC
14,many,NA,TRBV20-1,TRBJ1-4,CSAKRGGRGEKLFF,TGCAGTGCCAAAAGAGGTGGGAGGGGTGAAAAACTGTTTTTT
12,NA,NA,TRBV29-1,TRBJ1-2,CSLEVGNYGYTF,TGCAGCTTGGAGGTGGGGAACTATGGCTACACCTTC